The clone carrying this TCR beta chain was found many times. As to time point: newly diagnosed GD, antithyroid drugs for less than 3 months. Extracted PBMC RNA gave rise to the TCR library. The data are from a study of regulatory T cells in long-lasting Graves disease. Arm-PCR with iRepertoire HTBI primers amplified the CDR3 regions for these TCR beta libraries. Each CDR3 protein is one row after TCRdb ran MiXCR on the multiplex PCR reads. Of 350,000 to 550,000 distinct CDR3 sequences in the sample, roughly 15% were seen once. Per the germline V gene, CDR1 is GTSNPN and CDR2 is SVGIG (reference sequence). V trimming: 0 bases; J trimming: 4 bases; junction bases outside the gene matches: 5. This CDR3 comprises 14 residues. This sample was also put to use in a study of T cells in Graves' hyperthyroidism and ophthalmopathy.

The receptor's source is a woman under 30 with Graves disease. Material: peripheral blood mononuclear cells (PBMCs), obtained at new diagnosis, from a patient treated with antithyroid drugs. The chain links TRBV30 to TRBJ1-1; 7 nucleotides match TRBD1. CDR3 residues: CAWSVARGSTEAFF. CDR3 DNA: TGTGCCTGGAGTGTAGCCAGGGGGTCCACTGAAGCTTTCTTT.